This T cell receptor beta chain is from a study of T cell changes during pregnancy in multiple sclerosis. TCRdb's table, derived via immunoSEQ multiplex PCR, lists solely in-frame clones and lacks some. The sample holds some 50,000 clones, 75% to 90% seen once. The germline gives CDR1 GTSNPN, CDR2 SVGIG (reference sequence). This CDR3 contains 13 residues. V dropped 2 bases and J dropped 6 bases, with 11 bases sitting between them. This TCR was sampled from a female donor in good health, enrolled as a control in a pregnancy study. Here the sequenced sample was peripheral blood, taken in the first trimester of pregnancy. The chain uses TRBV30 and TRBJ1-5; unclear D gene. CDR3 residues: CAWSRFEGQPQHF. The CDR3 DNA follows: TGTGCCTGGAGTCGATTTGAGGGTCAGCCCCAGCATTTT.